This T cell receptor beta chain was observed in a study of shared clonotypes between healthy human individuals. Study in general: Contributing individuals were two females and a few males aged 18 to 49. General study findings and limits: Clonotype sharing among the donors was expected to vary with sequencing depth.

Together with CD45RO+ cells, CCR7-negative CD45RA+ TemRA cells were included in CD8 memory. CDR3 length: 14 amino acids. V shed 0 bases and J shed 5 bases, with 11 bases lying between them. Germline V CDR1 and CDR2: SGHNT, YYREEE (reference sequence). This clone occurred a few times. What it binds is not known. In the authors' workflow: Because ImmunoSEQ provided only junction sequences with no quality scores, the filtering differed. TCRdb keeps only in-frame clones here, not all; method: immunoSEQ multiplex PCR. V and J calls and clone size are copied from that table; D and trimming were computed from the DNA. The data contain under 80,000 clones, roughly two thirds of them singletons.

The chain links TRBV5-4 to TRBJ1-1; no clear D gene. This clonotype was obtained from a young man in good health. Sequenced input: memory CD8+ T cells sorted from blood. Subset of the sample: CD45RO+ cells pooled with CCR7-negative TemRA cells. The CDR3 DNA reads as TGTGCCAGCAGCTTGGTTACCAGGAAGACTGAAGCTTTCTTT. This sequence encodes CASSLVTRKTEAFF.